These 26 T cell receptor beta chains came from one sample sequenced in a study of CXCR3-negative and CXCR3-positive naive CD8 T cells. No antigen is known for these receptors. The method, 5' RACE with UMI labels, was used to prepare the TRB cDNA libraries. TCRdb reprocessed the 5' RACE reads and stores each CDR3 protein as one record, lacking DNA. This sample lists over 150,000 distinct CDR3 sequences; its ten largest clones have nearly 0.5%. Study-level findings and limits: Higher TRB CDR3 hydrophobicity marked CXCR3-positive naive cells relative to CXCR3-negative naive cells.

Sequenced: naive CXCR3+ CD8+ T cells from blood. Subset defined: CD45RO-CCR7+CD27+CD95- naive CD8+ T cells expressing CXCR3 (TNR3+). Receptors originate from a human donor in good health. Some clones in this sample may be carry-over from other donors' samples.

The J gene is TRBJ1-1, the V gene TRBV19. Germline values: CDR1 LNHDA, CDR2 SQIVND (reference sequence). This CDR3 contains 17 residues. Here the CDR3 reads CASSNLKGKSSVLGAFF. The variable domain in full, completed from reference TRBV19 and TRBJ1-1, reads DGGITQSPKYLFRKEGQNVTLSCEQNLNHDAMYWYRQDPGQGLRLIYYSQIVNDFQKGDIAEGYSVSREKKESFPLTVTSAQKNPTAFYLCASSNLKGKSSVLGAFFGQGTRLTVV.

This chain links TRBV5-6 with TRBJ2-2. Germline values: CDR1 SGHDT, CDR2 YYEEEE. The CDR3 has 12 residues. Here the CDR3 reads CASTMGAGELFF.

The V call is TRBV11-2, the J call TRBJ1-5. The CDR3 runs to 14 residues. Germline V gene lookup returns CDR1 SGHAT and CDR2 FQNNGV. The chain's CDR3 is CASSLAGPNQPQHF.

The gene calls are TRBV27 and TRBJ2-2; the D call from TCRdb, TRBD2, cannot be confirmed without DNA. CDR1 and CDR2 (germline): MNHEY, SMNVEV (reference sequence). The CDR3 is 15 amino acids. CDR3: CASSLLAGSSGELFF.

This chain connects TRBV27 to TRBJ2-7; TCRdb's assignment of TRBD2 cannot be checked, as there is no DNA. In germline, CDR1 is MNHEY, CDR2 SMNVEV (reference sequence). The CDR3 contains 13 residues. The CDR3 loop is CASSEVEGIEQYF.

The chain carries TRBV21-1 and TRBJ1-1. TRBV21-1 is given as a pseudogene. The CDR3 spans 14 residues. This CDR3 is CASSKVPVNTEAFF.

This chain uses TRBV19 with TRBJ1-1; TCRdb's D gene call, TRBD1, goes unchecked for lack of DNA. CDR3 length: 15 amino acids. Per germline, CDR1 LNHDA and CDR2 SQIVND (reference sequence). CDR3 residues: CASSIGSRGVSEAFF.

The CDR3 here is CASRGFLTGGLFPYGYTF. The chain employs TRBV27 and TRBJ1-2; TCRdb's assignment of TRBD1 cannot be checked, as there is no DNA. This CDR3 has 18 residues. Germline V CDR1 and CDR2: MNHEY, SMNVEV (reference sequence).

Here the CDR3 reads CASSEVEGAISSGETQYF. The rearrangement uses TRBV10-1 and TRBJ2-5; the D gene TCRdb calls, TRBD1, cannot be checked with no DNA. The CDR3 consists of 18 residues. From germline, CDR1 is WNHNN and CDR2 SYGVQD (reference sequence).

The chain is built from TRBV3-1 and TRBJ2-1; lacking DNA, the TRBD2 call made by TCRdb goes unchecked. The length of the CDR3 is 11 residues. CDR1 is LGHDT and CDR2 is YNNKEL in the germline V gene (reference sequence). The CDR3 reads CASSQVGGQFF.

The CDR3 sequence is CSAGPLATSYNEQFF. The rearrangement uses TRBV20-1 and TRBJ2-1; the TRBD1 assignment by TCRdb is unverifiable without DNA. CDR1 is DFQATT and CDR2 is SNEGSKA in the germline V gene (reference sequence). CDR3 length: 15 amino acids.

The chain is built from TRBV15 and TRBJ2-2; TCRdb's D call of TRBD1 is untestable without DNA. This CDR3 spans 17 amino acids. Germline CDR1 LNHNV, CDR2 YYDKDF (reference sequence). The CDR3 reads CATSRGPRGPNTGELFF.

The chain couples TRBV9 to TRBJ2-1. The CDR3 length is 13 residues. Germline lookup yields CDR1 SGDLS and CDR2 YYNGEE. This CDR3 reads CASSVGEDNEQFF.

The V call is TRBV7-8, the J call TRBJ1-2; TCRdb indicates TRBD1, and absent DNA this call remains unverified. Germline CDR1 is SGHVS and CDR2 is FQNEAQ. This CDR3 is built from 16 residues. The CDR3 is CASSLLEGDSSYGYTF.

V gene TRBV29-1 combines with J gene TRBJ2-7; TCRdb names TRBD1, which stays unverified in the absence of DNA. Germline CDR1 reads SQVTM; CDR2 reads ANQGSEA. The CDR3 runs 16 residues. Here the CDR3 reads CSVRTERGDSSYEQYF.

The chain combines TRBV7-3 with TRBJ2-3; as DNA is missing, the TRBD1 call by TCRdb cannot be tested. CDR1 is SGHTA and CDR2 is FQGTGA in the germline V gene. The CDR3 runs 15 residues. The CDR3 here is CASSLAGGPPDTQYF.

This rearrangement joins TRBV9 to TRBJ2-1. The CDR3 totals 15 residues. The V gene's germline CDR1 is SGDLS and CDR2 YYNGEE. The CDR3 here is CASSVMVSSYNEQFF.

This chain uses TRBV28 with TRBJ2-1. The CDR3 sequence is 15 residues long. Germline-derived CDR1 and CDR2 are MDHEN and SYDVKM. The CDR3 region is CASSLLWGKYNEQFF.

The chain recombines TRBV4-1 with TRBJ2-7; TCRdb indicates TRBD1, and absent DNA this call remains unverified. CDR3 length equals 16 residues. Germline V CDR1 and CDR2: MGHRA, YSYEKL. CDR3 loop: CASSQEIATGVYEQYF.

The V gene is TRBV7-9, the J gene TRBJ1-1; TCRdb calls TRBD1, which cannot be checked without DNA. Germline values: CDR1 SEHNR, CDR2 FQNEAQ (reference sequence). The CDR3 consists of 14 residues. CDR3 protein: CASSPPGLNTEAFF.

This sequence joins TRBV29-1 and TRBJ2-5; TCRdb names TRBD2, which stays unverified in the absence of DNA. CDR3 length: 15 amino acids. The V gene's germline CDR1 is SQVTM and CDR2 ANQGSEA. CDR3 sequence reads: CSVEEDSGRRETQYF.

The chain employs TRBV12-3 or TRBV12-4 and TRBJ2-5; TCRdb picks TRBD1, but there is no DNA to check that call. The CDR3 covers 15 residues. The CDR3 here is CASSSGQAVKETQYF.

This chain uses TRBV28 with TRBJ2-1. The CDR3 loop spans 12 amino acids. CDR1 is MDHEN and CDR2 is SYDVKM in the germline V gene. The CDR3 region is CASSLIMNEQFF.

V gene TRBV28 combines with J gene TRBJ2-7; with no DNA, the TCRdb D assignment of TRBD2 cannot be verified. The V gene's germline CDR1 is MDHEN and CDR2 SYDVKM. This CDR3 has 19 residues. The CDR3: CASSSRLAGRIKLSYEQYF.

The chain recombines TRBV5-1 with TRBJ1-5; TCRdb outputs TRBD1, but without DNA this stays unchecked. The length of the CDR3 is 17 residues. Germline V gene data show CDR1 as SGHRS and CDR2 as YFSETQ. CDR3 protein: CASSPGGQGLGNQPQHF.

This chain uses TRBV9 with TRBJ2-7; the D call of TRBD2 rests on TCRdb alone, since no DNA is present to check it. Looked up from germline, CDR1 is SGDLS and CDR2 is YYNGEE. This CDR3 region has 15 residues. CDR3 loop: CASGFGASATYEQYF. The full variable domain, in which reference TRBV9 and TRBJ2-7 provide the parts outside the CDR3, is DSGVTQTPKHLITATGQRVTLRCSPRSGDLSVYWYQQSLDQGLQFLIQYYNGEERAKGNILERFSAQQFPDLHSELNLSSLELGDSALYFCASGFGASATYEQYFGPGTRLTVT.